The 22 T cell receptor beta chains below all came from one sample that was sequenced in a study of shared clonotypes between healthy human individuals. Assay: immunoSEQ multiplex PCR; the TCRdb copy retains only in-frame clones and omits some. The sample shows about 560,000 clones, around 76% of them seen only once. Sequences were obtained from PBMCs. Receptors were obtained from a woman aged 35 to 49 in good health. Some clones in this sample may be carry-over from other donors' samples.

The V and J genes are TRBV6-5 and TRBJ1-4; no definite D call. Germline values: CDR1 MNHEY, CDR2 SVGAGI. Trimming pared 6 bases from V and 8 bases from J, leaving 16 bases between. There are 14 residues in the CDR3. The CDR3 loop reads CASRPVGGKEKLFF. DNA for the CDR3: TGTGCCAGCAGACCGGTCGGTGGAAAAGAAAAACTGTTTTTT.

This clone appeared once. The chain has TRBV28 and TRBJ2-5; 7 nucleotides line up with TRBD1. Germline V gene sequence: CDR1 MDHEN, CDR2 SYDVKM. The CDR3 loop spans 21 amino acids. V was pared by 6 bases and J by 4 bases, with 29 bases of the junction left unmatched. CDR3 in DNA: TGTGCCAGCAGCTCTCTCCTTCTGGTTAAAAGAGACAGGGTGTTGGGAGAGACCCAGTACTTC. Translating gives CASSSLLLVKRDRVLGETQYF.

The chain employs TRBV6-1 and TRBJ2-2, with TRBD1 matching 7 bases. Germline CDR1 reads MNHNS; CDR2 reads SASEGT. The CDR3 runs 15 residues. V trimming: 1 base; J trimming: 5 bases; junction bases outside the gene matches: 4. CDR3 residues: CASSEEGTDTGELFF. As DNA, the CDR3 is TGTGCCAGCAGTGAAGAAGGGACAGATACCGGGGAGCTGTTTTTT.

This chain uses TRBV11-2 with TRBJ2-4, with unresolved D. V lost 2 bases to trimming and J lost 0 bases, with 5 bases between them. The germline V gene has CDR1 SGHAT and CDR2 FQNNGV. The CDR3 extends over 14 amino acids. CDR3 sequence: CASSLLSAKNIQYF. DNA of the CDR3: TGTGCCAGCAGCTTACTCTCAGCCAAAAACATTCAGTACTTC.

The gene calls are TRBV4-1 and TRBJ2-7, with a possible D match to TRBD1 (6 bases). Trimming pared 4 bases from V and 3 bases from J, leaving 16 bases between. Germline V CDR1 and CDR2: MGHRA, YSYEKL. The CDR3 contains 15 residues. CDR3 DNA sequence: TGCGCCAGCAGCCGAACAGGGCGATCAGACTACGAGCAGTACTTC. Its protein is CASSRTGRSDYEQYF.

The rearrangement joins TRBV28 to TRBJ2-7; D remains ambiguous. The CDR3 sequence is 12 residues long. The V gene's germline CDR1 is MDHEN and CDR2 SYDVKM. V dropped 4 bases and J dropped 2 bases, with 6 bases sitting between them. The CDR3 here is CASSSDTYEQYF. The CDR3 coding sequence is TGTGCCAGCAGTTCCGATACCTACGAGCAGTACTTC.

This clone has more than one count but fewer than ten. The chain couples TRBV19 to TRBJ1-5, with 8 bases fitting TRBD1. Trimming removed 5 bases from V and 7 bases from J; junction bases left unmatched: 7. Germline CDR1 LNHDA, CDR2 SQIVND (reference sequence). This CDR3 is built from 14 residues. CDR3 in amino acids: CASSQDRELQPQHF. CDR3 nucleotides: TGTGCCAGTAGTCAGGACAGGGAATTGCAGCCCCAGCATTTT.

The rearrangement uses TRBV4-1 and TRBJ1-2; D not certain. CDR1 and CDR2 from the germline V gene are MGHRA and YSYEKL. V was pared by 1 base and J by 7 bases, with 10 bases between. The CDR3 loop spans 13 amino acids. The CDR3: CASSQGSPTGYTF. The CDR3 DNA reads as TGCGCCAGCAGCCAAGGTTCCCCGACTGGCTACACCTTC.

This chain connects TRBV4-3 to TRBJ2-2, with 9 bases lining up with TRBD2. Germline V CDR1 and CDR2: LGHNA, YSLEER. With V trimmed by 8 bases and J by 5 bases, 6 bases remained unmatched. The CDR3 spans 14 residues. For the CDR3, the DNA is TGCGCCAGCTCTAGCGGGGAATGGACCGGGGAGCTGTTTTTT. Protein sequence: CASSSGEWTGELFF.

As concerns this clone: A much larger clone sits a single nucleotide away, making a read error possible. Other DNA sequences within the sample encode an identical CDR3. The chain is built from TRBV30 and TRBJ2-7; perhaps TRBD2 as D (6 bases). Germline V gives CDR1 GTSNPN, CDR2 SVGIG (reference sequence). V lost 1 base, J lost 4 bases, and 8 bases lay in between. The CDR3 totals 12 residues. CDR3 sequence: CAWSGGGYEQYF. Written as DNA, the CDR3 is TGTGCCTGGAGTGGGGGAGGTTACGAGCAGTACTTC.

The count of this clone is one. A read error is the likely source, as a far larger clone sits one nucleotide away. This chain uses TRBV29-1 with TRBJ2-7; D possibly corresponds to TRBD1 (5 bases). The CDR3 runs 15 residues. V lost 6 bases and J lost 9, with 27 bases in between. The germline V gene has CDR1 SQVTM and CDR2 ANQGSEA. CDR3 nucleotide sequence: TGCAGCGTAGCCTCAGGGTTTCTCGGGCTTAGGGGGCAGTACTTC. It codes for CSVASGFLGLRGQYF.

The chain has TRBV4-3 and TRBJ2-7; D assignment may be TRBD1 or TRBD2 (5 bases each). V was shortened by 4 bases and J by 3 bases, with 16 bases between the two germline ends. CDR3 length: 15 amino acids. The germline gives CDR1 LGHNA, CDR2 YSLEER. CDR3 sequence reads: CASSPGLGESYEQYF. The CDR3 DNA follows: TGCGCCAGCAGCCCTGGTTTAGGGGAGAGCTACGAGCAGTACTTC.

V is TRBV5-1 and J is TRBJ1-2, with D possibly TRBD1 on 6 matching bases. The CDR3 sequence is 15 residues long. V was cut by 4 bases and J by 6 bases, with 19 bases left in between. CDR1 is SGHRS, CDR2 YFSETQ, per germline. CDR3 protein: CASSGGQGPFDGYTF. DNA for the CDR3: TGCGCCAGCAGCGGGGGGCAGGGGCCGTTCGATGGCTACACCTTC.

Worth noting for this clone: Additional DNA sequences in this sample encode the identical CDR3. The chain recombines TRBV7-9 with TRBJ2-5, with a tentative D call TRBD2 (5 bases). The V gene lost 5 bases and the J gene lost 2 bases, with 6 bases spanning the gap. This CDR3 has 12 residues. Per germline, CDR1 SEHNR and CDR2 FQNEAQ (reference sequence). CDR3: CASSRTQETQYF. For the CDR3, the DNA is TGTGCCAGCAGCCGGACTCAAGAGACCCAGTACTTC.

This clone has only a few counts. The rearrangement links TRBV28 to TRBJ2-2; 7 nucleotides align to TRBD2. With 6 bases clipped from V and 3 bases from J, the junction kept 10 bases outside the gene matches. Germline values: CDR1 MDHEN, CDR2 SYDVKM. CDR3 length: 16 residues. In nucleotides, the CDR3 is TGTGCCAGCAGCCCAAATCGGGGGAGGGACACCGGGGAGCTGTTTTTT. It codes for CASSPNRGRDTGELFF.

The chain has TRBV6-5 and TRBJ2-7; D may be TRBD1 (5 bases). In germline, CDR1 is MNHEY, CDR2 SVGAGI. The V and J ends lost 6 bases and 5 bases respectively, with 17 bases between them. This CDR3 comprises 14 residues. CDR3 protein: CASRAGYASDEQYF. Here the CDR3 DNA reads TGTGCCAGCAGGGCAGGGTATGCTTCGGACGAGCAGTACTTC.

The chain uses TRBV4-1 and TRBJ2-7, with D possibly being TRBD2 (5 bases). In germline, CDR1 is MGHRA, CDR2 YSYEKL. This CDR3 spans 15 amino acids. The V and J ends lost 6 bases and 4 bases respectively, with 19 bases between them. The CDR3 DNA reads as TGCGCCAGCAGTCCAGGACTGCCGAGGCTTTACGAGCAGTACTTC. The encoded protein is CASSPGLPRLYEQYF.

The chain employs TRBV7-2 and TRBJ2-7; TRBD2 matches at 14 bases. The CDR3 has 16 residues. V was pared by 4 bases and J by 7 bases, with 9 bases of the junction left unmatched. Per the germline V gene, CDR1 is SGHTA and CDR2 is FQGNSA. CDR3 sequence: CASSSLGTSGGREQYF. The DNA for the CDR3 is TGTGCCAGCAGCTCCCTAGGGACTAGCGGGGGTCGGGAGCAGTACTTC. The variable domain in full, completed from reference TRBV7-2 and TRBJ2-7, reads GAGVSQSPSNKVTEKGKDVELRCDPISGHTALYWYRQSLGQGLEFLIYFQGNSAPDKSGLPSDRFSAERTGGSVSTLTIQRTQQEDSAVYLCASSSLGTSGGREQYFGPGTRLTVT.

The chain combines TRBV6-1 with TRBJ2-7, with TRBD2 identical over 9 bases. With V trimmed by 3 bases and J by 4 bases, 4 bases remained unmatched. The germline gives CDR1 MNHNS, CDR2 SASEGT. The length of the CDR3 is 14 residues. CDR3 sequence reads: CASSDLAGVYEQYF. In DNA form, the CDR3 reads TGTGCCAGCAGTGACTTAGCGGGAGTTTACGAGCAGTACTTC.

This clone has at least ten counts. Other DNA sequences in the sample encode the same CDR3. The CDR3 loop is CASKQLGYGYTF. The CDR3, as DNA: TGTGCCAGCAAACAGTTGGGATATGGCTACACCTTC. The chain uses TRBV6-5 and TRBJ1-2, with D unclear. V lost 7 bases to trimming and J lost 5 bases, with 11 bases between them. There are 12 residues in the CDR3. From germline, CDR1 is MNHEY and CDR2 SVGAGI.

This clone was seen many times. The V call is TRBV6-1, the J call TRBJ2-7, with D possibly matching TRBD1 (6 bases). The ends were cut back, 8 bases at V and 3 bases at J, with 11 bases in the middle. CDR1 and CDR2 from the germline V gene are MNHNS and SASEGT. The CDR3 consists of 12 residues. CDR3 sequence: CASDDRLYEQYF. CDR3 bases: TGTGCCAGCGACGACAGGCTCTACGAGCAGTACTTC.

The genes are TRBV11-2 and TRBJ1-1; no clear D gene. V dropped 0 bases and J dropped 6 bases, with 8 bases sitting between them. In germline, CDR1 is SGHAT, CDR2 FQNNGV. The CDR3 covers 13 residues. The CDR3 region is CASSLDRSPEAFF. The DNA of the CDR3 is TGTGCCAGCAGCTTAGATCGGTCGCCTGAAGCTTTCTTT.